The present entry profiles one T cell receptor (beta chain) with its context. TCRdb used MiXCR to reprocess the 5' RACE reads, holding one entry per CDR3 protein. Counted here are under 250,000 distinct CDR3 sequences, 25% to 30% occurring once; the ten biggest clones make up 6.6%. This entry belongs to a study of CD8 T cells in ankylosing spondylitis. Trimming took 0 bases from V and 9 from J, leaving 15 bases between them. Germline V CDR1 and CDR2: LGHNA, YSLEER. CDR3 size: 15 residues. The chain recombines TRBV4-3 with TRBJ2-1; D is uncertain. Sequencing was performed on blood, either unsorted or a sorted T cell fraction (not recorded which). The receptor's source is a male donor with ankylosing spondylitis or in good health (not recorded which). The CDR3 DNA reads TGCGCCAGCAGCCAAGACGCGCTATCGTACTCTGAGCAGTTCTTC. Translating gives CASSQDALSYSEQFF.